These T cell receptor beta chains were read from a single sample in a study of blood T cells in healthy people across ages. In TCRdb, the 5' RACE reads were re-called with MiXCR into one record per CDR3 protein. The table shows about 1.5 million distinct CDR3 sequences, with about 42% occurring only once. Specimen: blood. The receptors originated from a woman under 30 in good health. Both conserved end residues are part of each CDR3. A D gene is named only where the DNA matches it firmly. Clone size is given for some rows only: seen once, a few or many times, or a class if the clone is expanded.

J gene: TRBJ1-2; clone size: -; D gene: -; V gene: TRBV29-1; CDR3 protein: CSVEDWTASDGYTF; CDR3 DNA: TGCAGCGTTGAAGATTGGACAGCTTCGGATGGCTACACCTTC
J gene: TRBJ2-1; clone size: -; D gene: -; V gene: TRBV6-2/TRBV6-3; CDR3 protein: CASNQGSYNEQFF; CDR3 DNA: TGTGCCAGCAACCAGGGCTCCTACAATGAGCAGTTCTTC
J gene: TRBJ2-1; clone size: few; D gene: TRBD2; V gene: TRBV20-1; CDR3 protein: CSARATSGNEQFF; CDR3 DNA: TGCAGTGCTAGAGCGACTAGCGGCAATGAGCAGTTCTTC
J gene: TRBJ2-7; clone size: few; D gene: TRBD2; V gene: TRBV12-3/TRBV12-4; CDR3 protein: CASRARTSGGVSYEQYF; CDR3 DNA: TGTGCCAGCAGAGCTCGGACTAGCGGGGGGGTATCCTACGAGCAGTACTTC
J gene: TRBJ1-1; clone size: few; D gene: TRBD1; V gene: TRBV20-1; CDR3 protein: CSARGRGSMNTEAFF; CDR3 DNA: TGCAGTGCTAGGGGCAGGGGGAGTATGAACACTGAAGCTTTCTTT
J gene: TRBJ1-2; clone size: many; D gene: -; V gene: TRBV29-1; CDR3 protein: CSVAKTNYGYTF; CDR3 DNA: TGCAGCGTTGCCAAAACTAACTATGGCTACACCTTC
J gene: TRBJ1-1; clone size: few; D gene: TRBD1; V gene: TRBV29-1; CDR3 protein: CSVAGRTGVTEAFF; CDR3 DNA: TGCAGCGTTGCCGGGAGGACAGGGGTCACTGAAGCTTTCTTT
J gene: TRBJ2-7; clone size: -; D gene: TRBD1; V gene: TRBV6-1; CDR3 protein: CASSEGQGANGFYEQYF; CDR3 DNA: TGTGCCAGCAGTGAAGGGCAGGGGGCGAACGGTTTCTACGAGCAGTACTTC
J gene: TRBJ2-1; clone size: -; D gene: -; V gene: TRBV11-2; CDR3 protein: CASSSATVGNEQFF; CDR3 DNA: TGTGCCAGCAGCTCCGCGACAGTGGGCAATGAGCAGTTCTTC
J gene: TRBJ2-2; clone size: few; D gene: -; V gene: TRBV4-3; CDR3 protein: CASSQEWTNTGELFF; CDR3 DNA: TGCGCCAGCAGCCAAGAGTGGACGAACACCGGGGAGCTGTTTTTT
J gene: TRBJ1-1; clone size: -; D gene: -; V gene: TRBV12-3/TRBV12-4; CDR3 protein: CACSQQVARAFF; CDR3 DNA: TGTGCCTGCAGTCAACAGGTCGCTCGAGCTTTCTTT
J gene: TRBJ2-7; clone size: once; D gene: TRBD1; V gene: TRBV20-1; CDR3 protein: CSAWDRGVVNEQYF; CDR3 DNA: TGCAGTGCATGGGACAGGGGGGTAGTTAATGAGCAGTACTTC
J gene: TRBJ2-1; clone size: few; D gene: -; V gene: TRBV20-1; CDR3 protein: CSARDGTSSYNEQFF; CDR3 DNA: TGCAGTGCTAGAGACGGGACTTCGTCCTACAATGAGCAGTTCTTC
J gene: TRBJ1-6; clone size: -; D gene: TRBD1; V gene: TRBV5-1; CDR3 protein: CASSLATRGLSPLHF; CDR3 DNA: TGCGCCAGCAGCTTGGCGACAAGGGGGCTCTCACCCCTCCACTTT
J gene: TRBJ1-4; clone size: -; D gene: -; V gene: TRBV20-1; CDR3 protein: CSALGGVGEKLFF; CDR3 DNA: TGCAGTGCTCTCGGGGGGGTCGGGGAAAAACTGTTTTTT
J gene: TRBJ2-7; clone size: few; D gene: TRBD2; V gene: TRBV6-1; CDR3 protein: CASSVSGSTYEQYF; CDR3 DNA: TGTGCCAGCAGTGTTAGCGGGTCGACCTACGAGCAGTACTTC
J gene: TRBJ2-1; clone size: few; D gene: TRBD1; V gene: TRBV5-1; CDR3 protein: CASPPGGERDEQFF; CDR3 DNA: TGCGCCAGCCCTCCAGGGGGCGAAAGGGATGAGCAGTTCTTC
J gene: TRBJ2-1; clone size: -; D gene: TRBD1; V gene: TRBV2; CDR3 protein: CASSGQGRGEQFF; CDR3 DNA: TGTGCCAGCAGTGGACAGGGAAGAGGGGAGCAGTTCTTC
J gene: TRBJ1-1; clone size: -; D gene: TRBD1; V gene: TRBV7-8; CDR3 protein: CASSLFPTGGMNTEAFF; CDR3 DNA: TGTGCCAGCAGCTTGTTCCCGACAGGGGGCATGAACACTGAAGCTTTCTTT
J gene: TRBJ1-1; clone size: many; D gene: -; V gene: TRBV12-3/TRBV12-4; CDR3 protein: CASTVGGFYTEAFF; CDR3 DNA: TGTGCCAGCACCGTGGGGGGTTTCTACACTGAAGCTTTCTTT
J gene: TRBJ1-4; clone size: -; D gene: -; V gene: TRBV7-2; CDR3 protein: CASSLKGAGANEKLFF; CDR3 DNA: TGTGCCAGCAGCCTGAAAGGGGCCGGAGCTAATGAAAAACTGTTTTTT
J gene: TRBJ1-2; clone size: -; D gene: -; V gene: TRBV14; CDR3 protein: CASSQGSAKANYGYTF; CDR3 DNA: TGTGCCAGCAGCCAAGGGTCGGCAAAAGCTAACTATGGCTACACCTTC
J gene: TRBJ2-7; clone size: -; D gene: -; V gene: TRBV5-1; CDR3 protein: CASSLQGGDSYGQYF; CDR3 DNA: TGCGCCAGCAGCTTGCAGGGTGGTGACTCCTACGGGCAGTACTTC
J gene: TRBJ2-1; clone size: -; D gene: TRBD2; V gene: TRBV7-6; CDR3 protein: CASSLRAGVGNEQFF; CDR3 DNA: TGTGCCAGCAGCTTACGAGCGGGAGTTGGTAATGAGCAGTTCTTC
J gene: TRBJ2-1; clone size: once; D gene: -; V gene: TRBV25-1; CDR3 protein: CASSGFHQGGEQFF; CDR3 DNA: TGTGCCAGCAGTGGATTTCACCAGGGGGGTGAGCAGTTCTTC
J gene: TRBJ2-5; clone size: -; D gene: TRBD2; V gene: TRBV7-9; CDR3 protein: CASSLESGGRLQETQYF; CDR3 DNA: TGTGCCAGCAGCTTAGAAAGCGGGGGGCGACTCCAAGAGACCCAGTACTTC
J gene: TRBJ2-3; clone size: few; D gene: TRBD2; V gene: TRBV5-1; CDR3 protein: CASSLTGGGDTQYF; CDR3 DNA: TGTGCCAGCAGTTTAACGGGAGGTGGAGATACGCAGTATTTT
J gene: TRBJ2-5; clone size: -; D gene: -; V gene: TRBV7-2; CDR3 protein: CASSLDGKQETQYF; CDR3 DNA: TGTGCCAGCAGCTTAGACGGGAAACAAGAGACCCAGTACTTC
J gene: TRBJ2-1; clone size: -; D gene: -; V gene: TRBV6-2/TRBV6-3; CDR3 protein: CASSLQGLGSYNEQFF; CDR3 DNA: TGTGCCAGCAGCCTCCAGGGTTTAGGCTCCTACAATGAGCAGTTCTTC
J gene: TRBJ2-7; clone size: few; D gene: -; V gene: TRBV6-6; CDR3 protein: CASSYPGTANSYEQYF; CDR3 DNA: TGTGCCAGCAGTTACCCCGGGACGGCAAATTCCTACGAGCAGTACTTC
J gene: TRBJ2-1; clone size: few; D gene: TRBD1; V gene: TRBV27; CDR3 protein: CASSLTPTGDNEQFF; CDR3 DNA: TGTGCCAGCAGTTTAACCCCCACAGGGGATAATGAGCAGTTCTTC
J gene: TRBJ2-2; clone size: -; D gene: -; V gene: TRBV2; CDR3 protein: CASRPENTGELFF; CDR3 DNA: TGTGCCAGCAGGCCAGAAAACACCGGGGAGCTGTTTTTT
J gene: TRBJ2-7; clone size: few; D gene: -; V gene: TRBV27; CDR3 protein: CASSPSGEAYNEQYF; CDR3 DNA: TGTGCCAGCAGTCCATCGGGGGAGGCCTACAATGAGCAGTACTTC
J gene: TRBJ2-5; clone size: -; D gene: -; V gene: TRBV9; CDR3 protein: CASSVAGGFETQYF; CDR3 DNA: TGTGCCAGCAGCGTAGCTGGGGGTTTCGAGACCCAGTACTTC
J gene: TRBJ2-5; clone size: few; D gene: TRBD2; V gene: TRBV25-1; CDR3 protein: CASSIGGAEETQYF; CDR3 DNA: TGTGCCAGCAGCATCGGGGGGGCAGAAGAGACCCAGTACTTC
J gene: TRBJ2-5; clone size: -; D gene: -; V gene: TRBV4-2; CDR3 protein: CASSQVVNLQETQYF; CDR3 DNA: TGTGCCAGCAGCCAAGTCGTTAACCTCCAAGAGACCCAGTACTTC
J gene: TRBJ2-3; clone size: -; D gene: -; V gene: TRBV11-2; CDR3 protein: CASSSDKDSTDTQYF; CDR3 DNA: TGTGCCAGCAGCTCTGACAAGGACAGCACAGATACGCAGTATTTT
J gene: TRBJ2-7; clone size: few; D gene: -; V gene: TRBV3-1; CDR3 protein: CASSWDKTYEQYF; CDR3 DNA: TGTGCCAGCAGCTGGGACAAGACTTACGAGCAGTACTTC
J gene: TRBJ1-6; clone size: -; D gene: TRBD1; V gene: TRBV7-9; CDR3 protein: CASTQGGADSPLHF; CDR3 DNA: TGTGCCAGCACCCAGGGGGGGGCCGATTCACCCCTCCACTTT
J gene: TRBJ2-4; clone size: -; D gene: -; V gene: TRBV18; CDR3 protein: CASSPAETRLKYF; CDR3 DNA: TGTGCCAGCTCACCGGCCGAAACTAGGCTCAAGTACTTC
J gene: TRBJ2-1; clone size: many; D gene: -; V gene: TRBV24-1; CDR3 protein: CATQQGNEQFF; CDR3 DNA: TGTGCCACCCAACAGGGAAATGAGCAGTTCTTC
J gene: TRBJ2-7; clone size: many; D gene: TRBD1; V gene: TRBV6-5; CDR3 protein: CASSFRGQGVYEQYF; CDR3 DNA: TGTGCCAGCAGTTTCCGAGGACAGGGGGTGTACGAGCAGTACTTC
J gene: TRBJ1-1; clone size: -; D gene: -; V gene: TRBV2; CDR3 protein: CASSVYGNTEAFF; CDR3 DNA: TGTGCCAGCAGTGTGTACGGTAACACTGAAGCTTTCTTT
J gene: TRBJ2-2; clone size: -; D gene: TRBD2; V gene: TRBV6-5; CDR3 protein: CASSLGLAGVTGELFF; CDR3 DNA: TGTGCCAGCAGTTTGGGACTAGCGGGAGTTACCGGGGAGCTGTTTTTT
J gene: TRBJ1-2; clone size: -; D gene: -; V gene: TRBV7-2; CDR3 protein: CASSFSPRRLQGGYTF; CDR3 DNA: TGTGCCAGCAGCTTTAGCCCCAGAAGGCTCCAGGGTGGCTACACCTTC
J gene: TRBJ1-1; clone size: few; D gene: -; V gene: TRBV12-3/TRBV12-4; CDR3 protein: CASSPRLGRGPEAFF; CDR3 DNA: TGTGCCAGCAGTCCCCGACTTGGGAGGGGCCCTGAAGCTTTCTTT
J gene: TRBJ1-5; clone size: -; D gene: TRBD1; V gene: TRBV6-6; CDR3 protein: CASRQGAYGNQPQHF; CDR3 DNA: TGTGCCAGCAGACAGGGGGCCTATGGCAATCAGCCCCAGCATTTT
J gene: TRBJ1-1; clone size: -; D gene: TRBD1; V gene: TRBV15; CDR3 protein: CATSRETGWGTEAFF; CDR3 DNA: TGTGCCACCAGCAGAGAGACAGGGTGGGGCACTGAAGCTTTCTTT
J gene: TRBJ1-2; clone size: few; D gene: -; V gene: TRBV5-5; CDR3 protein: CASSLPGSLYTF; CDR3 DNA: TGTGCCAGCAGCTTGCCAGGAAGCCTCTACACCTTC
J gene: TRBJ1-5; clone size: few; D gene: -; V gene: TRBV7-9; CDR3 protein: CASSLDGHASNQPQHF; CDR3 DNA: TGTGCCAGCAGCTTAGATGGACACGCGAGCAATCAGCCCCAGCATTTT